The next 21 T cell receptor beta chains were all read from a single sample in a study of OX40 agonist ivuxolimab in advanced cancers. Clones were sequenced by immunoSEQ multiplex PCR, and TCRdb holds only the in-frame ones, with some missing. Of roughly 70,000 clones detected, roughly 87% appear once; the ten largest clones hold under 3.5%. The sequencing here drew on CD4+ or CD8+ T cells sorted from blood, taken in a trial of the OX40 agonist ivuxolimab. All receptors come from an adult with an advanced solid tumor such as melanoma, head and neck, liver or kidney cancer.

This chain connects TRBV29-1 to TRBJ2-5; 9 nucleotides agree with TRBD2. The last part of the DNA fits TRBJ2-7 better; the J call may be wrong. The CDR3 extends over 14 amino acids. Germline lookup yields CDR1 SQVTM and CDR2 ANQGSEA. The CDR3 sequence: CSVGLADLNYEQYF. As DNA, the CDR3 is TGCAGCGTTGGACTAGCGGATCTCAACTACGAGCAGTACTTC.

For the CDR3, the DNA is TGTGCCAGCTCCGGACTAGCGGGGTCTAGCACAGATACGCAGTATTTT. The encoded protein is CASSGLAGSSTDTQYF. This sequence joins TRBV18 and TRBJ2-3, with TRBD2 identical over 12 bases. Looked up from germline, CDR1 is KGHSH and CDR2 is LQKENI. This CDR3 has 16 residues. The V gene end was trimmed by 6 bases and the J gene end by 0 bases; junction bases not matched to a gene: 4. Together with reference TRBV18 and TRBJ2-3, the CDR3 gives the full variable domain: NAGVMQNPRHLVRRRGQEARLRCSPMKGHSHVYWYRQLPEEGLKFMVYLQKENIIDESGMPKERFSAEFPKEGPSILRIQQVVRGDSAAYFCASSGLAGSSTDTQYFGPGTRLTVL.

J is TRBJ1-2 and V is TRBV7-8; maybe TRBD1 (5 bases). CDR3 size: 16 residues. The V gene lost 5 bases and the J gene lost 0 bases, with 16 bases spanning the gap. Germline lookup yields CDR1 SGHVS and CDR2 FQNEAQ. CDR3 coding DNA: TGTGCCAGCAGCAAGCACCGGGACCTCACTAACTATGGCTACACCTTC. Its translation: CASSKHRDLTNYGYTF.

The chain combines TRBV15 with TRBJ1-1, with 7 bases aligning to TRBD1. CDR3 length equals 14 residues. V was pared by 5 bases and J by 4 bases, with 7 bases of the junction left unmatched. CDR1 is LNHNV, CDR2 YYDKDF, per germline (reference sequence). The CDR3 loop reads CATSVGAGGTEAFF. CDR3 nucleotide sequence: TGTGCCACCAGCGTGGGGGCAGGGGGCACTGAAGCTTTCTTT.

This chain uses TRBV6-5 with TRBJ1-2; 9 bases agree with TRBD1. Unmatched junction bases numbered 8, after V lost 4 bases and J lost 8 bases. In germline, CDR1 is MNHEY, CDR2 SVGAGI. CDR3 length: 14 residues. The CDR3 nucleotides read TGTGCCAGCAGTTTGGGTGGGACAGGGTTAGGCTACACCTTC. Its translation is CASSLGGTGLGYTF.

This rearrangement joins TRBV7-9 to TRBJ1-4, with a weak D call TRBD1 (6 bases). Germline CDR1 reads SEHNR; CDR2 reads FQNEAQ (reference sequence). The CDR3 is 14 amino acids. The V end lost 4 bases, the J end lost 4 bases, and 10 bases lay between the germline ends. The CDR3 here is CASSSDRDNEKLFF. In nucleotides, the CDR3 is TGTGCCAGCAGCTCGGACAGAGATAATGAAAAACTGTTTTTT. Full variable domain (outside the CDR3, taken from reference TRBV7-9 and TRBJ1-4): DTGVSQNPRHKITKRGQNVTFRCDPISEHNRLYWYRQTLGQGPEFLTYFQNEAQLEKSRLLSDRFSAERPKGSFSTLEIQRTEQGDSAMYLCASSSDRDNEKLFFGSGTQLSVL.

V usage is TRBV27 and J usage is TRBJ1-1; 9 bases agree with TRBD1. J gave up 3 bases and V 11 bases, and 13 bases lay outside the gene matches. The CDR3 has 15 amino acids. Germline CDR1 reads MNHEY; CDR2 reads SMNVEV (reference sequence). CDR3 protein: CASSLTGQGYTEAFF. The CDR3 coding sequence is TGTGCCTCCTCCTTGACCGGACAGGGGTACACTGAAGCTTTCTTT.

V usage is TRBV4-3 and J usage is TRBJ1-2; D uncertain. Germline V gives CDR1 LGHNA, CDR2 YSLEER. This CDR3 is 14 amino acids long. The V and J ends lost 3 bases and 5 bases respectively, with 13 bases between them. The DNA of the CDR3 is TGCGCCAGCAGCCAGGACCCCTCTAGGTATGGCTACACCTTC. Its translation: CASSQDPSRYGYTF.

V gene TRBV30 combines with J gene TRBJ2-2; 12 nucleotides agree with TRBD2. Unmatched junction bases numbered 16, after V lost 3 bases and J lost 5 bases. From germline, CDR1 is GTSNPN and CDR2 SVGIG (reference sequence). The CDR3 has 19 amino acids. CDR3 in DNA: TGTGCCTGGAGCCCCTTCACTCAGACTAGCGGGAGCAGGACCGGGGAGCTGTTTTTT. Translation: CAWSPFTQTSGSRTGELFF.

This sequence joins TRBV5-4 and TRBJ1-4; no reliable D call. CDR3 size: 13 residues. CDR1 is SGHNT and CDR2 is YYREEE in the germline V gene (reference sequence). Trimming took 1 base from V and 5 from J, leaving 6 bases between them. CDR3 nucleotides: TGTGCCAGCAGCTTGCAAGGGAATGAAAAACTGTTTTTT. Protein sequence: CASSLQGNEKLFF.

The chain is built from TRBV11-2 and TRBJ1-2; D ambiguous. The CDR3 length is 17 residues. The V gene lost 4 bases and the J gene lost 4 bases, with 22 bases spanning the gap. Germline V CDR1 and CDR2: SGHAT, FQNNGV. This CDR3 reads CASSSQSGPARSYGYTF. The CDR3 DNA is TGTGCCAGCAGCTCTCAATCGGGCCCAGCGAGAAGCTATGGCTACACCTTC.

J is TRBJ2-7 and V is TRBV10-3; the D is unclear. Germline V gene lookup returns CDR1 ENHRY and CDR2 SYGVKD. This CDR3 has 14 residues. V was clipped by 0 bases and J by 1 base, with 7 bases between them. In nucleotides, the CDR3 is TGTGCCATCAGTGAGTCGGTCCTTTCCTACGAGCAGTACTTC. Residues: CAISESVLSYEQYF.

The rearrangement links TRBV19 to TRBJ2-1, with D uncertain. The CDR3 is 14 amino acids. From germline, CDR1 is LNHDA and CDR2 SQIVND (reference sequence). V was pared by 0 bases and J by 4 bases, with 7 bases between. In nucleotides, the CDR3 is TGTGCCAGTAGTATAGACCTGGTATACAATGAGCAGTTCTTC. It codes for CASSIDLVYNEQFF.

The chain is built from TRBV18 and TRBJ2-7, with TRBD1 matching over 9 bases. The J segment lost 6 bases and the V segment lost 0 bases, leaving 9 bases of the junction unmatched. The CDR3 has 16 amino acids. Germline lookup yields CDR1 KGHSH and CDR2 LQKENI. CDR3 amino acids: CASSPPSNRGLSEQYF. DNA of the CDR3: TGTGCCAGCTCACCACCGTCGAACAGGGGGCTGAGCGAGCAGTACTTC.

The CDR3 spells CASSLPRSTDTQYF. CDR3 nucleotides: TGTGCCAGCAGCCTACCCAGAAGCACAGATACGCAGTATTTT. The chain carries TRBV28 and TRBJ2-3, with D unclear. This CDR3 region has 14 residues. Trimming took 6 bases from V and 0 from J, leaving 10 bases between them. Germline V gene sequence: CDR1 MDHEN, CDR2 SYDVKM.

The chain employs TRBV7-3 and TRBJ2-2; no definite D call. CDR1 SGHTA and CDR2 FQGTGA come from the germline V gene. The CDR3 extends over 14 amino acids. The germline V and J ends were trimmed by 3 bases and 0 bases, with 5 bases remaining between them. The CDR3 DNA reads TGTGCCAGCAGCTTGGCGGCGAACACCGGGGAGCTGTTTTTT. Amino acids: CASSLAANTGELFF.

This chain joins TRBV19 and TRBJ1-1; 7 bases align to TRBD1. CDR3 size: 14 residues. Trimming cost V 7 bases and J 0 bases; bases outside gene matches: 5. Germline assignment: CDR1 LNHDA and CDR2 SQIVND (reference sequence). In DNA, the CDR3 is TGTGCCAGTATCCGGACAGGATTGAACACTGAAGCTTTCTTT. It translates to CASIRTGLNTEAFF.

The rearrangement joins TRBV9 to TRBJ1-1; D not resolved. This CDR3 contains 13 residues. Germline V gives CDR1 SGDLS, CDR2 YYNGEE. V was pared by 1 base and J by 4 bases, with 8 bases between. CDR3 in DNA: TGTGCCAGCAGCGTAAACGTGGGCACTGAAGCTTTCTTT. As protein: CASSVNVGTEAFF.

The V call is TRBV30, the J call TRBJ2-7; weak D call: TRBD1 (5 bases). CDR1 is GTSNPN and CDR2 is SVGIG in the germline V gene (reference sequence). V lost 4 bases and J 2 bases, leaving 12 bases between the germline ends. The CDR3 length is 13 residues. Here the CDR3 DNA reads TGTGCCTGGAACTTACAGGCCACCTACGAGCAGTACTTC. Protein product: CAWNLQATYEQYF.

The chain carries TRBV5-1 and TRBJ2-1; TRBD2 aligns across 11 bases. Trimming took 4 bases from V and 5 from J; bases not matched to a gene: 5. The CDR3 covers 15 residues. Looked up from germline, CDR1 is SGHRS and CDR2 is YFSETQ. CDR3 in amino acids: CASSPPTSGNNEQFF. DNA for the CDR3: TGCGCCAGCAGCCCTCCGACTAGCGGGAACAATGAGCAGTTCTTC. Combining the CDR3 with reference TRBV5-1 and TRBJ2-1 gives the whole variable domain KAGVTQTPRYLIKTRGQQVTLSCSPISGHRSVSWYQQTPGQGLQFLFEYFSETQRNKGNFPGRFSGRQFSNSRSEMNVSTLELGDSALYLCASSPPTSGNNEQFFGPGTRLTVL.

The V gene is TRBV7-2, the J gene TRBJ2-2; D may correspond to TRBD1 or TRBD2 (5 bases each). The V end lost 2 bases, the J end lost 4 bases, and 11 bases lay between the germline ends. Per the germline V gene, CDR1 is SGHTA and CDR2 is FQGNSA. The CDR3 totals 15 residues. CDR3 sequence reads: CASSLTVGVTGELFF. The CDR3 region has the DNA TGTGCCAGCAGCTTAACAGTGGGGGTCACCGGGGAGCTGTTTTTT.